The following is a T cell receptor beta chain sequence with its context. The table lists this clonotype with many counts. Its antigen is unknown. Base-call qualities are not available, and no considerably larger clone is one nucleotide away. The CDR3 contains 15 residues, cysteine and phenylalanine counted. CDR3 DNA is the only sequence kept; it has 45 bases, read in frame from the first base. Trimming takes 8 bases off V and 6 bases off J; junction bases not matched to a gene: 10. CDR1 is given as SGHRS and CDR2 as YFSETQ, both from the germline V gene. The TCR beta CDR3 regions were amplified from RNA transcripts. The TCR CDR3 was subjected to a first round of RT-PCR using the HTBI primer set and the Qiagen OneStep RT-PCR kit. The libraries were constructed in a second round of multiplex PCR and then size-selected and purified. Sequencing of the libraries was done on an Illumina HiSeq2000 using paired-end 100 bp reads. The study's own analysis went as follows. SOAPnuke was used to process the raw data, with reads discarded if the reads contained adapters or uncalled bases, had a mean Phred below 15, or lacked an exact constant-primer or identifier match. High-quality paired reads were merged with COPE v1.2.5, and unique nucleotide sequences were defined as clonotypes. MiTCR v1.1 was used to align the clonotypes against IMGT TRBV, TRBD and TRBJ reference segments. The analysis was restricted to V-J combinations with a frequency above 0.0001, which together covered 98% to 99.2% of the repertoires. The TCS score was defined as F50 (clonal expansion) divided by E x V (chaos), with BLOSUM62-based TCRdist calculated between CDR3 peptides within each V-J. Welch's t-statistics and random forest reduced around 510 V-J features to around 14, which were used in a naive Bayes classifier (R e1071). Clones were called with MiXCR by TCRdb after fastp trimmed the public reads at Q25, and only in-frame beta chains were retained. Identical CDR3 protein sequences are pooled into one entry, listed with their most common genes and DNA. For this entry, the V and J calls and clone size follow TCRdb and not the study's own pipeline. This sample comprises about 330,000 distinct CDR3 sequences, about an eighth of them detected only once. The ten largest clonotypes hold 34% of the sample.

In the ophthalmopathy patients, disease was moderately to severely active, with a Clinical Activity Score of 3 or more, a NOSPECS grade of 4 or more, and a duration of less than 3 months. The study excluded patients with uncontrolled infections, other autoimmune diseases, pregnancy or lactation. Diagnoses relied on clinical symptoms, serum thyroxine and TRAb, thyroid ultrasound and orbital computed tomography. Ficoll-Paque density gradient centrifugation was used to isolate PBMCs from around 10 ml of fresh peripheral blood. Total RNA was extracted using Trizol reagent, and RNA quality was assessed on an Agilent 2100 Bioanalyzer. The sample comes from a study of T cells in Graves' hyperthyroidism and ophthalmopathy (dated by TCRdb to the late 2010s). About the full investigation: Peripheral blood samples were taken at the time of initial diagnosis, prior to any treatment. For training and testing, the 100 patients in the discovery cohort were randomly divided in a 7:3 ratio. The paper reports TCR Vbeta CDR3 sequencing of roughly 140 peripheral blood samples: around 45 ophthalmopathy, 75 to 80 hyperthyroidism and approximately 17 progressor patients. After sampling, hyperthyroidism patients received methimazole starting at 30 mg daily, and ophthalmopathy patients received high-dose intravenous methylprednisolone. A discovery cohort of around 100 patients, approximately 45 with Graves' ophthalmopathy and roughly 59 with stable Graves' hyperthyroidism, was used to find distinguishing TCR V-J signatures. Thyroid tissue and blood T-cell repertoires from six Graves' hyperthyroidism patients were also compared in the study. An independent validation cohort of 18 to 20 hyperthyroidism patients and approximately 15 patients who later progressed to ophthalmopathy tested prospective prediction of ophthalmopathy. The study at large found these results: Most expanded thyroid clonotypes (frequency above 0.001) were also detected in blood, a finding suggesting that blood repertoires may reflect thyroid immune responses. In validation, the model predicted progression to ophthalmopathy with 60% to 71% sensitivity and roughly 72% specificity, a median of about 6.7 months before onset. A 13 V-J signature model separated ophthalmopathy from stable hyperthyroidism, with roughly 88% sensitivity and 81.08% specificity in cross-validation and 80%/75% in testing. Sample size was not statistically predetermined, and blinding of investigators to group allocation was not performed.

This chain is built from TRBV5-1 and TRBJ2-1; TRBD2 fits 11 bases in the junction. The receptor was isolated from a woman aged 40 to 50 with Graves' ophthalmopathy. The sequencing sample was made of blood. The DNA sequence is TGCGCCAGTACGCCCCTAGCGGGGGGCCCCAATGAGCAGTTCTTC. It is translated as CASTPLAGGPNEQFF. The entire variable domain, with the stretches around the CDR3 drawn from the reference TRBV5-1 and TRBJ2-1 proteins, is KAGVTQTPRYLIKTRGQQVTLSCSPISGHRSVSWYQQTPGQGLQFLFEYFSETQRNKGNFPGRFSGRQFSNSRSEMNVSTLELGDSALYLCASTPLAGGPNEQFFGPGTRLTVL.